The rows below give T cell receptor beta chains drawn from one sample of a study of cytomegalovirus exposure and HLA in healthy donors. Produced via immunoSEQ multiplex PCR; TCRdb's table is partial and in-frame only. In the table there are some 190,000 clones, about 77% of which are singletons. The sample taken for sequencing was PBMCs. Receptors originate from a man younger than 45 in good health and CMV-seropositive. Both conserved end residues are part of each CDR3. A D gene is named only where the DNA matches it firmly. Not every row has a clone size; where given, it reads once, few, many or a size class.

>TRBV29-1|-|TRBJ1-2|TRBD1
CSVDTTGVNNYGYTF
TGCAGCGTTGATACAACAGGGGTAAATAACTATGGCTACACCTTC
>TRBV6-1|few|TRBJ2-1|TRBD2
CASSEFSGGSYNEQFF
TGTGCCAGCAGTGAATTCAGCGGGGGATCCTACAATGAGCAGTTCTTC
>TRBV19|-|TRBJ1-1|-
CASSIPSSRNTEAFF
TGTGCCAGTAGTATCCCATCCAGTCGGAACACTGAAGCTTTCTTT
>TRBV27|once|TRBJ2-2|-
CASSSPQGFNTGELFF
TGTGCCAGCAGTTCCCCCCAGGGGTTTAACACCGGGGAGCTGTTTTTT
>TRBV18|-|TRBJ2-5|-
CASSKGSGIRETQYF
TGTGCCAGCTCTAAAGGCTCGGGGATTCGAGAGACCCAGTACTTC
>TRBV19|-|TRBJ1-2|TRBD1
CASTFDRGNDYGYTF
TGTGCCAGTACCTTCGACAGGGGGAACGACTATGGCTACACCTTC
>TRBV5-6|once|TRBJ1-1|TRBD1
CASSQQGAPEAFF
TGTGCCAGCAGCCAACAGGGGGCCCCTGAAGCTTTCTTT
>TRBV5-1|few|TRBJ1-2|-
CASSLEWQGRSDYTF
TGCGCCAGCAGCTTGGAATGGCAGGGAAGGAGCGACTACACCTTC
>TRBV11-2|-|TRBJ1-1|TRBD1
CASSSLTGTGGTEAFF
TGTGCCAGCAGCTCACTCACCGGGACAGGGGGCACTGAAGCTTTCTTT
>TRBV7-2|-|TRBJ1-5|-
CASSFTVNNQPQHF
TGTGCCAGCAGCTTTACAGTGAACAATCAGCCCCAGCATTTT
>TRBV11-3|few|TRBJ2-5|TRBD2
CASSLGASGNQETQYF
TGTGCCAGCAGCTTAGGGGCTAGCGGGAACCAAGAGACCCAGTACTTC
>TRBV30|-|TRBJ1-6|-
CAWMGGAGAYNSPLHF
TGTGCCTGGATGGGTGGGGCAGGGGCGTATAATTCACCCCTCCACTTT
>TRBV7-9|-|TRBJ2-5|TRBD2
CASSPGGAARETQYF
TGTGCCAGCAGCCCCGGGGGGGCAGCAAGAGAGACCCAGTACTTC
>TRBV7-2|-|TRBJ1-1|-
CASSWGRANTEAFF
TGTGCCAGCAGCTGGGGGAGGGCGAACACTGAAGCTTTCTTT
>TRBV5-1|-|TRBJ1-3|-
CASSLAGGGNTIYF
TGCGCCAGCAGCTTGGCCGGTGGTGGAAACACCATATATTTT
>TRBV18|-|TRBJ1-1|-
CASSPPMNTEAFF
TGTGCCAGCTCACCACCCATGAACACTGAAGCTTTCTTT
>TRBV7-9|-|TRBJ1-4|-
CASSINSAELEEKLFF
TGTGCCAGCTCTATTAACTCTGCCGAGCTAGAAGAAAAACTGTTTTTT
>TRBV30|-|TRBJ2-3|TRBD2
CAINSGTNTDTQYF
TGTGCCATCAATAGCGGGACAAACACAGATACGCAGTATTTT
>TRBV6-4|-|TRBJ2-6|-
CASLFLSSGANVLTF
TGTGCCAGTCTTTTTTTGTCTTCTGGGGCCAACGTCCTGACTTTC
>TRBV5-4|-|TRBJ2-1|TRBD1
CASEAGTAYNEQFF
TGTGCCAGCGAAGCCGGGACAGCCTACAATGAGCAGTTCTTC
>TRBV7-2|-|TRBJ2-7|TRBD1
CASSSPDRGSYEQYF
TGTGCCAGCAGCTCGCCGGACAGGGGTTCCTACGAGCAGTACTTC
>TRBV4-3|-|TRBJ1-4|-
CASSQTPQEAGEKLFF
TGCGCCAGCAGCCAGACTCCACAGGAGGCGGGGGAAAAACTGTTTTTT
>TRBV19|-|TRBJ1-1|-
CASSTSPYTEAFF
TGTGCCAGTAGTACTTCCCCGTACACTGAAGCTTTCTTT
>TRBV5-1|-|TRBJ2-3|TRBD2
CASSMPSGGTADTQYF
TGCGCCAGCAGCATGCCGAGCGGGGGGACCGCAGATACGCAATATTTT
>TRBV11-2|-|TRBJ2-2|TRBD2
CASSRSGRAGTGELFF
TGTGCCAGCAGCCGTAGCGGGAGGGCGGGGACCGGGGAGCTGTTTTTT
>TRBV9|-|TRBJ1-1|-
CASSGTAMNTEAFF
TGTGCCAGCAGCGGGACAGCGATGAACACTGAAGCTTTCTTT
>TRBV19|-|TRBJ2-3|-
CASSIGLGTSSTDTQYF
TGTGCCAGTAGTATCGGACTGGGTACCTCTAGCACAGATACGCAGTATTTT
>TRBV15|-|TRBJ2-7|-
CATSRDQVEQYF
TGTGCCACCAGCCGAGATCAGGTTGAGCAGTACTTC
>TRBV7-9|once|TRBJ1-1|-
CASERVTEAFF
TGTGCCAGCGAACGGGTTACTGAAGCTTTCTTT
>TRBV29-1|-|TRBJ1-1|-
CSVPQGSSGNTEAFF
TGCAGCGTCCCCCAGGGGTCCTCCGGGAACACTGAAGCTTTCTTT
>TRBV27|-|TRBJ2-7|TRBD2
CASSLGRGSSYEQYF
TGTGCCAGCAGTTTGGGGCGGGGGAGCTCCTACGAGCAGTACTTC
>TRBV7-9|-|TRBJ2-7|TRBD2
CASSPGTSGTRTYEQYF
TGTGCCAGCAGCCCGGGGACTAGCGGGACGAGGACCTACGAGCAGTACTTC
>TRBV7-9|few|TRBJ2-5|TRBD1
CASSPRTGVLAGTQYF
TGTGCCAGCAGCCCAAGGACAGGGGTACTAGCAGGGACCCAGTACTTC
>TRBV5-1|-|TRBJ2-1|-
CASSLPGAYNEQFF
TGCGCCAGCAGCTTGCCGGGGGCCTACAATGAGCAGTTCTTC
>TRBV14|-|TRBJ2-3|TRBD2
CASSPLAGGGDTQYF
TGTGCCAGCAGCCCGCTAGCGGGGGGAGGAGATACGCAGTATTTT
>TRBV9|-|TRBJ1-3|-
CASSVGQLSGNTIYF
TGTGCCAGCAGCGTAGGACAGCTCTCTGGAAACACCATATATTTT
>TRBV6-1|-|TRBJ1-1|-
CASSERYLNTEAFF
TGTGCCAGCAGTGAGCGCTATCTGAACACTGAAGCTTTCTTT
>TRBV23-1|few|TRBJ2-7|TRBD1
CASSQSATSGTGAYEQYF
TGCGCCAGCAGTCAATCGGCCACTTCCGGGACAGGGGCCTACGAGCAGTACTTC
>TRBV4-3|-|TRBJ2-7|-
CASSQDVRASYEQYF
TGCGCCAGCAGCCAAGACGTGCGGGCTAGCTACGAGCAGTACTTC
>TRBV10-3|-|TRBJ2-7|TRBD2
CAISDPGGYEQYF
TGTGCCATCAGTGACCCGGGGGGGTACGAGCAGTACTTC
>TRBV14|-|TRBJ2-3|TRBD2
CASSHFGTTYTDTQYF
TGTGCCAGCAGCCACTTCGGGACTACCTACACAGATACGCAGTATTTT
>TRBV28|-|TRBJ2-7|TRBD1
CASSLPGQKYEQYF
TGTGCCAGCAGTCTGCCGGGACAGAAATACGAGCAGTACTTC
>TRBV4-1|few|TRBJ2-6|-
CASSGRSSGANVLTF
TGCGCCAGCAGTGGCCGGAGCTCTGGGGCCAACGTCCTGACTTTC
>TRBV5-4|-|TRBJ2-7|TRBD2
CASSPRALAAGEQYF
TGTGCCAGCAGCCCGAGGGCCCTAGCGGCCGGCGAGCAGTACTTC
>TRBV6-1|-|TRBJ2-3|TRBD2
CASRLAVNTDTQYF
TGTGCCAGCAGACTAGCGGTTAACACAGATACGCAGTATTTT
>TRBV25-1|-|TRBJ2-2|TRBD1
CASRTGGPGELFF
TGTGCCAGCAGGACAGGGGGTCCCGGGGAGCTGTTTTTT
>TRBV10-3|few|TRBJ1-6|-
CAIAGNNSPLHF
TGTGCCATCGCAGGGAATAATTCACCCCTCCACTTT
>TRBV30|-|TRBJ2-1|TRBD2
CAWRGGLAGESGQFF
TGTGCCTGGAGGGGGGGACTAGCGGGAGAGTCGGGGCAGTTCTTC
>TRBV7-2|-|TRBJ1-5|-
CASSLVGGNQPQHF
TGTGCCAGCAGCTTAGTGGGGGGTAATCAGCCCCAGCATTTT
>TRBV28|-|TRBJ1-1|-
CASIREGTVGTEAFF
TGTGCCAGCATCCGTGAGGGGACTGTAGGCACTGAAGCTTTCTTT
>TRBV5-1|-|TRBJ1-5|TRBD1
CASSSGQENQPQHF
TGCGCCAGCAGCTCGGGACAGGAGAATCAGCCCCAGCATTTT
>TRBV5-1|-|TRBJ1-1|-
CASSWQDKNTEAFF
TGCGCCAGCAGCTGGCAGGACAAGAACACTGAAGCTTTCTTT
>TRBV7-2|-|TRBJ2-3|-
CASSFVGDTQYF
TGTGCCAGCAGCTTTGTCGGGGATACGCAGTATTTT
>TRBV21-1|-|TRBJ2-5|-
CASSKGTSSEETQYF
TGTGCCAGCAGCAAAGGGACTAGCTCAGAAGAGACCCAGTACTTC